This T cell receptor (beta chain) originates from a study of blood T cell repertoires in COVID-19. This CDR3 has 13 residues. Trimming left V 4 bases short and J 4 bases short, with 12 bases between. Germline CDR1 is SGHRS and CDR2 is YFSETQ. Profiling relied on immunoSEQ multiplex PCR, and the TCRdb table lists in-frame clones only, not all of them. The data contain 60,000 to 65,000 clones, about 70% of them singletons. The chain employs TRBV5-1 and TRBJ2-7; D gene ambiguous. Sequencing was done on a sample of peripheral blood. This clonotype was sampled from a human donor in a cohort sampled during active COVID-19. CDR3 protein: CASSQQPQYEQYF. As DNA, the CDR3 is TGCGCCAGCAGCCAACAGCCCCAATACGAGCAGTACTTC.